This T cell receptor beta chain is drawn from a study of T-cell memory formation after mild COVID-19. Worth noting for this clonotype: Its antigen is unknown.

With constant-segment primers, 5'RACE yielded cDNA libraries of TCR alpha and TCR beta that carried sample barcodes and UMIs. TCRdb reanalysed the 5' RACE reads using MiXCR and keeps one entry per CDR3 protein. This table holds 200,000 to 250,000 distinct CDR3 sequences, over 7.5% found once. Germline CDR1 is DFQATT and CDR2 is SNEGSKA (reference sequence). Trimming stripped 5 bases from V and 4 bases from J, with 16 bases between. The CDR3 is 14 amino acids. Study-wide points: From day 15 to 85, contracting clones were balanced between CD4 and CD8, whereas later expanders leaned toward CD4+.

Sequenced material: PBMCs or a T cell subset sorted from them (not recorded which). The receptor comes from a man between 18 and 29 years old who had mild COVID-19 (a few samples of this study predate the infection). Cell type and time point are not known. The chain employs TRBV20-1 and TRBJ2-3, with D unclear. CDR3 nucleotide sequence: TGCAGTGCTCCCGCGCCGGGTGTCCCAGATACGCAGTATTTT. This gives the protein CSAPAPGVPDTQYF.